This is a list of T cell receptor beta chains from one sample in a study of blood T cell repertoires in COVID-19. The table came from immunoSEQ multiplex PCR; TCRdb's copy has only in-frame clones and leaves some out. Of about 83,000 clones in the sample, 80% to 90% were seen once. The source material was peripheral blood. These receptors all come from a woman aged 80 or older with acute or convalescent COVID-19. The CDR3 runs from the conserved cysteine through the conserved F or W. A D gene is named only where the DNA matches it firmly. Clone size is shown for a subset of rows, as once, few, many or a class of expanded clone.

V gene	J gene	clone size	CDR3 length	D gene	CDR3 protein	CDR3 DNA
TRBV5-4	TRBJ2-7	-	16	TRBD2	CASSAPGLAGLGEQYF	TGTGCCAGCAGCGCACCGGGACTAGCGGGCCTTGGCGAGCAGTACTTC
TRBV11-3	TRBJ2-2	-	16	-	CASSLGVRRETGELFF	TGTGCCAGCAGCTTAGGGGTTCGCAGGGAAACCGGGGAGCTGTTTTTT
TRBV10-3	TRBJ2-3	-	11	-	CAITSTDTQYF	TGTGCCATCACTTCCACAGATACGCAGTATTTT
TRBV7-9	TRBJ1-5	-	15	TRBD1	CASSLQGQVNQPQHF	TGTGCCAGCAGCTTGCAAGGACAGGTAAATCAGCCCCAGCATTTT
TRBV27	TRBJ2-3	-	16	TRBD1	CASRSAGTVDTDTQYF	TGTGCCAGCAGATCCGCAGGGACAGTGGACACAGATACGCAGTATTTT
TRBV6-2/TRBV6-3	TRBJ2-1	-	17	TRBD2	CASSSLAGGTSYNEQFF	TGTGCCAGCAGTTCCCTAGCGGGGGGGACTTCTTACAATGAGCAGTTCTTC
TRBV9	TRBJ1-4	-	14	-	CASTQDSLNDKLFF	TGTGCCAGCACCCAGGACAGCCTTAATGACAAACTGTTTTTT
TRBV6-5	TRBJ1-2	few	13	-	CASGRQDAYGYTF	TGTGCCAGCGGCAGACAGGATGCCTATGGCTACACCTTC
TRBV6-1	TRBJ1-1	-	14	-	CASSESQGRAEAFF	TGTGCCAGCAGTGAATCACAGGGTCGCGCTGAAGCTTTCTTT
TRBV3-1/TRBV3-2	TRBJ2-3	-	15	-	CASSQGRFSTDTQYF	TGTGCCAGCAGCCAGGGGCGCTTTAGCACAGATACGCAGTATTTT
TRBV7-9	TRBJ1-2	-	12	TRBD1	CASSRDRFGYTF	TGTGCCAGCAGCCGGGACAGGTTCGGCTACACCTTC
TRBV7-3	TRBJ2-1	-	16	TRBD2	CASSSLAGGTYNEQFF	TGTGCCAGCAGCTCGTTAGCGGGGGGAACCTACAATGAGCAGTTCTTC
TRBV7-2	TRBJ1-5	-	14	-	CASSLAPGNQPQHF	TGTGCCAGCAGCTTAGCGCCGGGAAATCAGCCCCAGCATTTT
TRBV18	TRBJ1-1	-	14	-	CASSPPEGRLLAFF	TGTGCCAGCTCACCACCGGAGGGTAGGTTGTTAGCTTTCTTT
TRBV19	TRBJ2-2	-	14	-	CASSAGSNTGELFF	TGTGCCAGTAGTGCGGGGAGTAACACCGGGGAGCTGTTTTTT
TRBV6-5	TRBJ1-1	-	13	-	CASTGDPNTEAFF	TGTGCCAGCACAGGCGACCCTAACACTGAAGCTTTCTTT
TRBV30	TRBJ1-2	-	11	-	CAWSNRDGYTF	TGTGCCTGGAGTAACAGGGATGGCTACACCTTC
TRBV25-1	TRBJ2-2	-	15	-	CASSDRGIYTGELFF	TGTGCCAGCAGTGACAGGGGAATTTACACCGGGGAGCTGTTTTTT
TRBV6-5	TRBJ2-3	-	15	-	CASSYQGGHTDTQYF	TGTGCCAGCAGTTACCAGGGGGGCCATACAGATACGCAGTATTTT
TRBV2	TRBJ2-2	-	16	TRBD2	CASSAASGGAGGELFF	TGTGCCAGCAGTGCGGCGAGCGGGGGGGCTGGCGGGGAGCTGTTTTTT
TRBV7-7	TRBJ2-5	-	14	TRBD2	CASSLRPGEGTQYF	TGTGCTAGCAGCTTACGGCCGGGGGAGGGGACCCAGTACTTC
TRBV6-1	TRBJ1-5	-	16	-	CASSERSGGGNQPQHF	TGTGCCAGCAGTGAAAGGTCGGGAGGGGGCAATCAGCCCCAGCATTTT
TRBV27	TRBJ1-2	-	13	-	CASSSQTSGGYTF	TGTGCCAGCAGTTCACAGACATCGGGGGGCTACACCTTC
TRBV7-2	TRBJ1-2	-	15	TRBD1	CASSPQEGANYGYTF	TGTGCCAGCAGCCCACAGGAGGGGGCGAACTATGGCTACACCTTC
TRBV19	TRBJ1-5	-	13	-	CASNPRADQPQHF	TGTGCCAGTAACCCCAGGGCCGATCAGCCCCAGCATTTT
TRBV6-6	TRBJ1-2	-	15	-	CASSTAGLGDWGYTF	TGTGCCAGCAGTACCGCGGGGCTTGGGGATTGGGGCTACACCTTC